The 4 T cell receptor beta chains given below trace back to one sample, sequenced in a study of T cells after posttransplantation cyclophosphamide (dated by TCRdb to about 2016). Library preparation was by the immunoSEQ multiplex PCR assay. In TCRdb, the immuneACCESS table is reduced to in-frame sequences with V and J assigned. These tables do not hold every clone; where another copy was compared, an unresolved V gene accounts for under half, and the others remain unexplained. Within this sample are 9,800 or so clones, with around 92% of them counted one time only. 4% to 5% of the sample is taken by the ten largest. The control group consisted of approximately 10 patients who received myeloablative marrow transplants with methotrexate plus a calcineurin inhibitor and who were sampled 1 year after transplant. The material sequenced was PBMCs, taken around 450 days after allogeneic stem cell transplant with calcineurin inhibitor and methotrexate. The receptors here all came from a male patient aged 45 to 59 who received an allogeneic stem cell transplant from an unrelated donor, was CMV-positive, and had chronic GVHD only. Following transplantation, T cells from the graft donor may be among those present.

This chain connects TRBV11-2 to TRBJ2-4; D is possibly TRBD2 (6 bases). With 2 bases removed from V and 2 bases from J, the gap between germline ends came to 19 bases. CDR1 is SGHAT and CDR2 is FQNNGV in the germline V gene. The CDR3 consists of 18 residues. This CDR3 reads CASSLNGGASFTKNIQYF. The CDR3 region has the DNA TGTGCCAGCAGCTTAAATGGAGGGGCGTCCTTCACCAAAAACATTCAGTACTTC. The whole variable domain, filled in from reference TRBV11-2 and TRBJ2-4, reads EAGVAQSPRYKIIEKRQSVAFWCNPISGHATLYWYQQILGQGPKLLIQFQNNGVVDDSQLPKDRFSAERLKGVDSTLKIQPAKLEDSAVYLCASSLNGGASFTKNIQYFGAGTRLSVL.

The rearrangement joins TRBV7-3 to TRBJ2-1, with a tentative D call TRBD1 (5 bases). V dropped 5 bases and J dropped 5 bases, with 13 bases sitting between them. Germline V lookup: CDR1 SGHTA, CDR2 FQGTGA. CDR3 length: 14 residues. The CDR3: CASSPAGSHNEQFF. The CDR3 nucleotides are TGTGCCAGCAGCCCAGCAGGGTCCCACAATGAGCAGTTCTTC.

V is TRBV10-3 and J is TRBJ1-2; 9 bases are a match to TRBD1. The CDR3 length is 14 residues. Germline V lookup: CDR1 ENHRY, CDR2 SYGVKD. V shed 10 bases, J shed 4 bases, and the junction held 10 bases outside the gene matches. The chain's CDR3 is CATGSDRGVYGYTF. DNA for the CDR3: TGTGCCACCGGCTCCGACAGGGGGGTCTATGGCTACACCTTC.

The J gene is TRBJ1-5, the V gene TRBV2; D ambiguous. The V end was cut by 3 bases, the J end by 7 bases, with 10 bases between. The CDR3 runs to 13 residues. CDR1 is SNHLY, CDR2 FYNNEI, per germline. CDR3: CASSERKVQPQHF. CDR3 DNA sequence: TGTGCCAGCAGTGAGAGGAAAGTCCAGCCCCAGCATTTT.